Each of the 18 T cell receptor beta chains below was sequenced from the same sample in a study of early T cells in non-severe SARS-CoV-2 infection. TCRdb reprocessed the 5' RACE reads via MiXCR and lists one record per CDR3 protein. The sample shows around 56,000 distinct CDR3 sequences, about 7.7% of them seen only once. The source material was whole blood, sampled at baseline. Source of these receptors: an adult who was a healthcare worker with PCR-confirmed SARS-CoV-2 infection or an uninfected control (not recorded which).

This clonotype was observed a handful of times. The chain combines TRBV2 with TRBJ2-7; TRBD2 aligns across 9 bases. Unmatched junction bases numbered 8, after V lost 8 bases and J lost 3 bases. CDR1 and CDR2 (germline): SNHLY, FYNNEI. The CDR3 has 14 residues. The CDR3 nucleotides are TGTGCCAGCTGGTGGTTTAGCGGGAGCTACGAGCAGTACTTC. Amino acid sequence: CASWWFSGSYEQYF. Full variable domain (remainder filled in from reference TRBV2 and TRBJ2-7): EPEVTQTPSHQVTQMGQEVILRCVPISNHLYFYWYRQILGQKVEFLVSFYNNEISEKSEIFDDQFSVERPDGSNFTLKIRSTKLEDSAMYFCASWWFSGSYEQYFGPGTRLTVT.

This clonotype was picked up a small number of times. This rearrangement joins TRBV10-2 to TRBJ1-6; no definite D call. This CDR3 is 14 amino acids long. The V end lost 3 bases, the J end lost 9 bases, and 12 bases lay between the germline ends. Germline V gives CDR1 WSHSY, CDR2 SAAADI. The CDR3 bases are TGCGCCAGCAGTGATTGGGCCGAGCGTTCACCCCTCCACTTT. Amino acid sequence: CASSDWAERSPLHF.

Regarding this clonotype: This may be a read error: a much more frequent sequence differs by one nucleotide. The V and J genes are TRBV7-9 and TRBJ2-4; D possibly uses TRBD1 or TRBD2 (5 bases each). Germline loops: CDR1 SEHNR, CDR2 FQNEAQ (reference sequence). V lost 1 base, J lost 12 bases, and 16 bases lay in between. CDR3 length: 14 amino acids. The CDR3 nucleotides are TGTGCCAGCAGCTTAGACGGGACCCCAGTCACTCAGTACTTC. It yields the protein CASSLDGTPVTQYF. The full variable domain, with the rest looked up from reference TRBV7-9 and TRBJ2-4, is DTGVSQNPRHKITKRGQNVTFRCDPISEHNRLYWYRQTLGQGPEFLTYFQNEAQLEKSRLLSDRFSAERPKGSFSTLEIQRTEQGDSAMYLCASSLDGTPVTQYFGAGTRLSVL.

This clonotype was counted between two and nine times. The rearrangement uses TRBV7-8 and TRBJ2-7; D unresolved. CDR1 SGHVS and CDR2 FQNEAQ come from the germline V gene. Trimming cost V 5 bases and J 7 bases, with 18 bases left between them. The CDR3 spans 14 residues. DNA for the CDR3: TGTGCCAGCAGCAGAGATGGAACCTCTTGGGAGCAGTACTTC. As protein: CASSRDGTSWEQYF.

This clonotype was seen a few times. The J gene is TRBJ2-3, the V gene TRBV29-1, with a weak D call TRBD1 (6 bases). CDR3 length: 14 amino acids. Trimming took 0 bases from V and 4 from J, leaving 11 bases between them. Germline CDR1 and CDR2: SQVTM and ANQGSEA. CDR3 region: CSVEDPGAADTQYF. CDR3 coding DNA: TGCAGCGTTGAAGATCCAGGGGCCGCAGATACGCAGTATTTT.

This clonotype was seen just once. This chain links TRBV6-5 with TRBJ1-4, with D hard to call. Germline V gives CDR1 MNHEY, CDR2 SVGAGI. The V end was cut by 0 bases, the J end by 3 bases, with 2 bases between. The CDR3 extends over 13 amino acids. The CDR3 nucleotides are TGTGCCAGCAGTTACTCTCCTAATGAAAAACTGTTTTTT. It encodes CASSYSPNEKLFF.

This clonotype was found many times. The chain carries TRBV13 and TRBJ2-3, with D perhaps matching TRBD2 (5 bases). Germline CDR1 and CDR2: PRHDT and FYEKMQ (reference sequence). The CDR3 contains 18 residues. Trimming pared 4 bases from V and 1 base from J, leaving 21 bases between. This CDR3 is CASSSSIGLAKGTDTQYF. DNA for the CDR3: TGTGCCAGCAGCTCCTCAATAGGGTTAGCGAAAGGCACAGATACGCAGTATTTT.

This clonotype was seen more than once but under ten times. In DNA, the CDR3 is TGTGCCAGCTCCATACAAATTACGGGCTTCCAAGAGACCCAGTACTTC. This gives the protein CASSIQITGFQETQYF. The rearrangement joins TRBV18 to TRBJ2-5; D unclear. V gave up 6 bases and J gave up 1 base, with 18 bases separating them. Germline CDR1 and CDR2: KGHSH and LQKENI. This CDR3 is 16 amino acids long.

This clonotype was observed a few times. The chain combines TRBV5-1 with TRBJ2-5; 7 bases map to TRBD2. CDR3 size: 17 residues. Per germline, CDR1 SGHRS and CDR2 YFSETQ. V dropped 4 bases and J dropped 4; count of bases not matched to a gene: 16. DNA of the CDR3: TGCGCCAGCAGCGTCTACAAGCGGGACCCCAAGGGAGAGACCCAGTACTTC. Amino acid sequence: CASSVYKRDPKGETQYF. The full variable domain, its missing parts supplied by reference TRBV5-1 and TRBJ2-5, is KAGVTQTPRYLIKTRGQQVTLSCSPISGHRSVSWYQQTPGQGLQFLFEYFSETQRNKGNFPGRFSGRQFSNSRSEMNVSTLELGDSALYLCASSVYKRDPKGETQYFGPGTRLLVL.

This clonotype was found many times. J is TRBJ2-1 and V is TRBV7-8; D perhaps matches TRBD1 (5 bases). V was trimmed by 5 bases and J by 2 bases, leaving 16 bases between them. Germline assignment: CDR1 SGHVS and CDR2 FQNEAQ. This CDR3 comprises 16 residues. The CDR3 bases are TGTGCCAGCAGCCTCCGCGACAGATCAACCTACAATGAGCAGTTCTTC. Encoded protein: CASSLRDRSTYNEQFF.

This clonotype has only a few counts. The V and J genes are TRBV29-1 and TRBJ1-2; D is perhaps TRBD1 (6 bases). Germline loops: CDR1 SQVTM, CDR2 ANQGSEA. Trimming stripped 6 bases from V and 6 bases from J, with 11 bases between. This CDR3 spans 11 amino acids. The CDR3 sequence is CSVWTADGYTF. In nucleotides, the CDR3 is TGCAGCGTCTGGACAGCCGATGGCTACACCTTC.

This clonotype occurred a few times. The V and J genes are TRBV9 and TRBJ2-1, with D tentatively TRBD2 (6 bases). The CDR3 covers 15 residues. Trimming pared 1 base from V and 2 bases from J, leaving 10 bases between. Germline V lookup: CDR1 SGDLS, CDR2 YYNGEE. The chain's CDR3 is CASSVLADTYNEQFF. The CDR3 coding sequence is TGTGCCAGCAGCGTATTAGCGGACACCTACAATGAGCAGTTCTTC.

This chain connects TRBV4-1 to TRBJ2-2; D unresolved. V dropped 7 bases and J dropped 0 bases, with 15 bases sitting between them. The CDR3 extends over 16 amino acids. Germline V gene sequence: CDR1 MGHRA, CDR2 YSYEKL. DNA for the CDR3: TGCGCCAGCAAGTACAGTATAATCGCGAACACCGGGGAGCTGTTTTTT. Translated: CASKYSIIANTGELFF.

This clonotype was seen a handful of times. The rearrangement links TRBV6-1 to TRBJ2-3, with D possibly TRBD2 on 6 matching bases. Germline loops: CDR1 MNHNS, CDR2 SASEGT. Trimming took off 3 bases at V and 8 bases at J, with 12 bases between the two ends. The CDR3 contains 13 residues. The CDR3 nucleotides are TGTGCCAGCAGTGATTTGAATAGCGGTACGCAGTATTTT. Translation: CASSDLNSGTQYF.

This rearrangement joins TRBV3-1 to TRBJ2-3, with D possibly being TRBD2 (5 bases). The germline CDR1 and CDR2 sequences are LGHDT and YNNKEL (reference sequence). The CDR3 length is 15 residues. V lost 5 bases and J lost 1, with 13 bases in between. CDR3 region: CASSAGEWGTDTQYF. As DNA, the CDR3 is TGTGCCAGCAGCGCCGGGGAGTGGGGCACAGATACGCAGTATTTT.

In DNA, the CDR3 is TGTGCCAGCAGTTCCGGGACAACCGCCTACGAGCAGTACTTC. This gives the protein CASSSGTTAYEQYF. The J gene is TRBJ2-7, the V gene TRBV27; possible D gene TRBD1, 6 bases. CDR3 length: 14 amino acids. V lost 4 bases, J lost 2 bases, and 12 bases lay in between. CDR1 is MNHEY, CDR2 SMNVEV, per germline (reference sequence).

The sample holds many counts of this clonotype. A read error may produce the germline difference seen at one junction end. The genes are TRBV7-7 and TRBJ2-5, with D perhaps TRBD1 or TRBD2 (7 bases each). The CDR3 is made up of 17 amino acids. CDR1 and CDR2 from the germline V gene are SSHAT and FNYEAQ (reference sequence). The CDR3 DNA reads as TGTGCTAGCAGCCCTAGTCCAGGGGGAGGGATAGGAGAGACCCAGTACTTC. Its protein is CASSPSPGGGIGETQYF. Full variable domain (outside the CDR3, taken from reference TRBV7-7 and TRBJ2-5): GAGVSQSPRYKVTKRGQDVTLRCDPISSHATLYWYQQALGQGPEFLTYFNYEAQPDKSGLPSDRFSAERPEGSISTLTIQRTEQRDSAMYRCASSPSPGGGIGETQYFGPGTRLLVL.

This chain uses TRBV30 with TRBJ2-5; D perhaps matches TRBD1 (5 bases). V lost 0 bases to trimming and J lost 3 bases, with 14 bases between them. Germline V lookup: CDR1 GTSNPN, CDR2 SVGIG (reference sequence). The CDR3 extends over 15 amino acids. CDR3 in amino acids: CAWSVPAGRKETQYF. The CDR3, as DNA: TGTGCCTGGAGTGTGCCGGCAGGGCGAAAAGAGACCCAGTACTTC.